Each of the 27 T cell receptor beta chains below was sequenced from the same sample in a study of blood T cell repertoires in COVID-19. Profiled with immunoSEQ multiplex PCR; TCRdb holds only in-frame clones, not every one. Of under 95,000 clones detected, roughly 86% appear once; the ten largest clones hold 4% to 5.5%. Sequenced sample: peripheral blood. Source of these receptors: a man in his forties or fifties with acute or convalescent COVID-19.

Written as DNA, the CDR3 is TGTGCCAGCAGTTACCCACAGGGGGCGAACACTGAAGCTTTCTTT. Translating gives CASSYPQGANTEAFF. The chain joins TRBV2 to TRBJ1-1, with 9 bases aligning to TRBD1. J lost 1 base, V lost 5 bases, and 5 bases had no gene match. The CDR3 is 15 amino acids. Per germline, CDR1 SNHLY and CDR2 FYNNEI. Using reference TRBV2 and TRBJ1-1 for the parts outside the CDR3, the full variable domain is EPEVTQTPSHQVTQMGQEVILRCVPISNHLYFYWYRQILGQKVEFLVSFYNNEISEKSEIFDDQFSVERPDGSNFTLKIRSTKLEDSAMYFCASSYPQGANTEAFFGQGTRLTVV.

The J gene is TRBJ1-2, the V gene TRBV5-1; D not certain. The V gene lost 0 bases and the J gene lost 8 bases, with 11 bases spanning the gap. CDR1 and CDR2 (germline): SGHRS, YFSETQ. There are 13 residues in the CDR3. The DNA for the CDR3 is TGCGCCAGCAGCTTGGGCGGCGTGAACGGCTACACCTTC. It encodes CASSLGGVNGYTF.

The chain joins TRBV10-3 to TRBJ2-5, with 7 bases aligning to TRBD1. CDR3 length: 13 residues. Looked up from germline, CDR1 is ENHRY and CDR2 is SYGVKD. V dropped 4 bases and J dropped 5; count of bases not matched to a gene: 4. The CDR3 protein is CAISATGDETQYF. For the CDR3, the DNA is TGTGCCATCAGTGCTACAGGGGATGAGACCCAGTACTTC.

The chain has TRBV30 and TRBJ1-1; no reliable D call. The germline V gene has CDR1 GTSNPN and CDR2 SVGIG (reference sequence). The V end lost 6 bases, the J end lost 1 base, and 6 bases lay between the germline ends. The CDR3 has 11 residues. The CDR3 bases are TGTGCCTGCCGAGGGAACACTGAAGCTTTCTTT. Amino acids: CACRGNTEAFF. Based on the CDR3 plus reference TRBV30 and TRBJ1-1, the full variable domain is SQTIHQWPATLVQPVGSPLSLECTVEGTSNPNLYWYRQAAGRGLQLLFYSVGIGQISSEVPQNLSASRPQDRQFILSSKKLLLSDSGFYLCACRGNTEAFFGQGTRLTVV.

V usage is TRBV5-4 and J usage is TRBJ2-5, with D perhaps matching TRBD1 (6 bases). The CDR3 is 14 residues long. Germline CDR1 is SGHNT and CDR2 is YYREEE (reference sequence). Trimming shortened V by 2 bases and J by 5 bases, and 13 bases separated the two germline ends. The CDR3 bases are TGTGCCAGCAGCTTCGGACAGCGAGGGGAGACCCAGTACTTC. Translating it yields CASSFGQRGETQYF.

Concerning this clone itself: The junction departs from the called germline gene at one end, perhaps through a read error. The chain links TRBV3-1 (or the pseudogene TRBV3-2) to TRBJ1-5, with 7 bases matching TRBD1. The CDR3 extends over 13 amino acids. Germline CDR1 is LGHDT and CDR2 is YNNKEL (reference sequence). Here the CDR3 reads CASGQGGYQPQHF. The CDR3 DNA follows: TGTGCCAGCGGCCAGGGGGGGTATCAGCCCCAGCATTTT.

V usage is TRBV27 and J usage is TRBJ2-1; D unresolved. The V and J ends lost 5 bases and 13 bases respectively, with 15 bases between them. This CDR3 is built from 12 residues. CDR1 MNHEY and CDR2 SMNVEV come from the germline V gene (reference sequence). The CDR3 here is CASSVPSSIQFF. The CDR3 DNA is TGTGCCAGCAGTGTCCCGTCGTCTATTCAGTTCTTC.

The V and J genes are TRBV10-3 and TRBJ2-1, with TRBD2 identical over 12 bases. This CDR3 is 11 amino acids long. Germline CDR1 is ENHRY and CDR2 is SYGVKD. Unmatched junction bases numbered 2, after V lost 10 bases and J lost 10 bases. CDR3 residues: CATGLAGEQFF. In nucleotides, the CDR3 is TGTGCCACCGGACTAGCGGGAGAGCAGTTCTTC.

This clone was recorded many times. The CDR3 DNA is TGTGCCAGCAGCCTGGCCGGGACAGGCTCAGATACGCAGTATTTT. It translates to CASSLAGTGSDTQYF. The rearrangement joins TRBV7-7 to TRBJ2-3; TRBD1 matches at 8 bases. The CDR3 consists of 15 residues. From germline, CDR1 is SSHAT and CDR2 FNYEAQ (reference sequence). Germline trimming cut 5 bases from V and 4 bases from J; bases unmatched to any gene: 8.

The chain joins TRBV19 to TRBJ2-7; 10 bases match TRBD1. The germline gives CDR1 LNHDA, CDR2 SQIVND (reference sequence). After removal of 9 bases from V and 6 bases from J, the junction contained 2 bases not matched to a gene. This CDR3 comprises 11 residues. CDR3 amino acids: CASGTGVEQYF. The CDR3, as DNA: TGTGCCAGCGGGACAGGGGTCGAGCAGTACTTC.

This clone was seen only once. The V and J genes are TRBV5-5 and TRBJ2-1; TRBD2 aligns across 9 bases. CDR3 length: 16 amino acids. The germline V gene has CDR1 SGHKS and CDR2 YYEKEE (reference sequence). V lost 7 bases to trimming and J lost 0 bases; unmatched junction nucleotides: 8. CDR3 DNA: TGTGCCAGCCTCCGACTAGCGGATGTCTCCTACAATGAGCAGTTCTTC. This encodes CASLRLADVSYNEQFF.

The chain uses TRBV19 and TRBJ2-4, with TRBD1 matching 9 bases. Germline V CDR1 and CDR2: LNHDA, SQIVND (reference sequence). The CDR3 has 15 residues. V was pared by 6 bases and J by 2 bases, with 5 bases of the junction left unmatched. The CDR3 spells CASSMTGGPKNIQYF. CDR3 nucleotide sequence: TGTGCCAGTAGCATGACAGGGGGACCCAAAAACATTCAGTACTTC. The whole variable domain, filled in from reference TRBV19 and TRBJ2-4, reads DGGITQSPKYLFRKEGQNVTLSCEQNLNHDAMYWYRQDPGQGLRLIYYSQIVNDFQKGDIAEGYSVSREKKESFPLTVTSAQKNPTAFYLCASSMTGGPKNIQYFGAGTRLSVL.

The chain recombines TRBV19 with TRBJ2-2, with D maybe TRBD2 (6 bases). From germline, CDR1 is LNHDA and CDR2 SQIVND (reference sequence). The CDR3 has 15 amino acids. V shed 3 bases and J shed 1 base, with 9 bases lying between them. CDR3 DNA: TGTGCCAGTAGTATTAGGCGGGAGAACACCGGGGAGCTGTTTTTT. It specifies CASSIRRENTGELFF.

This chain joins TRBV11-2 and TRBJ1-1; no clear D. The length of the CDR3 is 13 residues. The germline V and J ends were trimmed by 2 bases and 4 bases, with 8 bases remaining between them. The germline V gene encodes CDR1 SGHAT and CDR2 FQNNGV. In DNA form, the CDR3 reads TGTGCCAGCAGCTTATCCCAGGTCACTGAAGCTTTCTTT. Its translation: CASSLSQVTEAFF.

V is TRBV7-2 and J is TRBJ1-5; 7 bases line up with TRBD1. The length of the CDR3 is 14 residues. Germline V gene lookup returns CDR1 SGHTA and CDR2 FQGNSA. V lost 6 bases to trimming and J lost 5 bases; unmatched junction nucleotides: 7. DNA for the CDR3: TGTGCCAGCAGTCGGACAGGTAATTATCAGCCCCAGCATTTT. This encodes CASSRTGNYQPQHF.

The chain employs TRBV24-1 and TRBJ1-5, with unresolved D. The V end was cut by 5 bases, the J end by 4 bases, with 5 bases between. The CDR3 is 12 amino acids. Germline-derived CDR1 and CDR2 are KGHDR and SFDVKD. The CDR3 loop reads CATSGINQPQHF. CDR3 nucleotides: TGTGCCACCAGTGGTATAAATCAGCCCCAGCATTTT.

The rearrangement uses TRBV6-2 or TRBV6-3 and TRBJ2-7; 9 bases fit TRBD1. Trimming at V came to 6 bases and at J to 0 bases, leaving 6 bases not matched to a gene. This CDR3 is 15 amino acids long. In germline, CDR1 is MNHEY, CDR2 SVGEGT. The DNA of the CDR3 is TGTGCCAGCAGGTACAGGGGGCTATACTCCTACGAGCAGTACTTC. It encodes CASRYRGLYSYEQYF.

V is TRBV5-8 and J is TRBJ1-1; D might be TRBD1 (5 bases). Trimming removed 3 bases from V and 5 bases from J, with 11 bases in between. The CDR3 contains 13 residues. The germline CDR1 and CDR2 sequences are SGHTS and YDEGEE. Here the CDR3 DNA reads TGTGCCAGCAGCTACTTGGGGGGGACTGAAGCTTTCTTT. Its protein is CASSYLGGTEAFF.

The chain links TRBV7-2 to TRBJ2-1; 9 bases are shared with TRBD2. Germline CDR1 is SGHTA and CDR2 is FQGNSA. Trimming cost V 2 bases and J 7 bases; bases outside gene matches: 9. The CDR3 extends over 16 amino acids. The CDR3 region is CASSLWWLAGINEQFF. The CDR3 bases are TGTGCCAGCAGCTTATGGTGGCTAGCGGGGATTAATGAGCAGTTCTTC.

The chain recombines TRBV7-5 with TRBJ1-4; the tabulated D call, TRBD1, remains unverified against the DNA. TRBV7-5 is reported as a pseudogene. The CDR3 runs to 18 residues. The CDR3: CARSRFDRKGRPNEKLFF. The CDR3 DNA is TGTGCCAGAAGCCGATTCGACCGAAAGGGGCGCCCAAATGAAAAACTGTTTTTT.

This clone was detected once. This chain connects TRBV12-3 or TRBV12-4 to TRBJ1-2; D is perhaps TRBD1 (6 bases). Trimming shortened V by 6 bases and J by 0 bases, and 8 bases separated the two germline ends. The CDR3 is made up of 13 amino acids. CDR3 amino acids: CASSRTANYGYTF. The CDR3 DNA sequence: TGTGCCAGCAGCCGGACAGCTAACTATGGCTACACCTTC.

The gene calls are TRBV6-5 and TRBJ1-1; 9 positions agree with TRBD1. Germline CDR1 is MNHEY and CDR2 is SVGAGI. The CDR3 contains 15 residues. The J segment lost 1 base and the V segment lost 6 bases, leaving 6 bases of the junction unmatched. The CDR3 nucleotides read TGTGCCAGCAGCGGAACAGGGGGCAGGAACACTGAAGCTTTCTTT. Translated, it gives CASSGTGGRNTEAFF.

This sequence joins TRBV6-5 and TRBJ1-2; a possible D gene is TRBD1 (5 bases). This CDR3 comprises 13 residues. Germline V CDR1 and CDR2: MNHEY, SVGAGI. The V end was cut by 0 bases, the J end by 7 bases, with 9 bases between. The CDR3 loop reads CASSYSRQTGYTF. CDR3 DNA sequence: TGTGCCAGCAGTTACTCGAGACAGACTGGCTACACCTTC.

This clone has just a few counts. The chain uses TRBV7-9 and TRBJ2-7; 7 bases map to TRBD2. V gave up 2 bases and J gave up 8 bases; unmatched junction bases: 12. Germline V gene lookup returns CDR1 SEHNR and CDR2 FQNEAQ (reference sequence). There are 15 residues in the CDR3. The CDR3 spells CASSLSSGEYGKQYF. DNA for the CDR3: TGTGCCAGCAGCTTATCCAGCGGGGAATACGGAAAGCAGTACTTC.

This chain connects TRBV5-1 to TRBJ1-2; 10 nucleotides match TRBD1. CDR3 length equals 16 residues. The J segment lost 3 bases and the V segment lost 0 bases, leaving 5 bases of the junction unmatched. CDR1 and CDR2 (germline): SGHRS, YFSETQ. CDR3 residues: CASSLARQGADYGYTF. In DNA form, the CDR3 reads TGCGCCAGCAGCTTGGCCAGACAGGGGGCAGACTATGGCTACACCTTC. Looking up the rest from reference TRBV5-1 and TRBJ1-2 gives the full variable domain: KAGVTQTPRYLIKTRGQQVTLSCSPISGHRSVSWYQQTPGQGLQFLFEYFSETQRNKGNFPGRFSGRQFSNSRSEMNVSTLELGDSALYLCASSLARQGADYGYTFGSGTRLTVV.

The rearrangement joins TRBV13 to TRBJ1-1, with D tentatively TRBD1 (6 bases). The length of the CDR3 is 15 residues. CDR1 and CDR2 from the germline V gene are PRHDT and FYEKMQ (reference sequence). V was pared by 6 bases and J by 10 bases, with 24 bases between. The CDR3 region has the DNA TGTGCCAGCAGGCGCTACAGGGACCTGGGACAAACAGCTTTCTTT. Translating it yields CASRRYRDLGQTAFF.

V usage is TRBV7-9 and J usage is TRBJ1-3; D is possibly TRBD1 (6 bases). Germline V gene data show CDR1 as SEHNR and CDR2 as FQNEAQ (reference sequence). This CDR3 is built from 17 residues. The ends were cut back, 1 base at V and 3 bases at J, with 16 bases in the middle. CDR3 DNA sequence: TGTGCCAGCAGCTTAGTAGGTTTTGGGGGCTATGGAAACACCATATATTTT. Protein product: CASSLVGFGGYGNTIYF.